These T cell receptor beta chains were read from a single sample in a study of CD8 T cells in Susac syndrome. TCRdb used MiXCR to reprocess the immunoSEQ multiplex PCR reads, holding one entry per CDR3 protein. The table includes some 240,000 distinct CDR3 sequences, almost 97% detected once. The sample comprised CD4+ T cells from PBMCs. Receptors were obtained from a human donor with Susac syndrome. The CDR3 runs from the conserved cysteine through the conserved F or W. Each record gives: D gene, V gene, J gene, clone size, CDR3 protein, CDR3 DNA. D genes are given only for firm matches. Where a row states a size, it is once, few, many or the class of an expanded clone; other rows omit it.

D: .
V: TRBV29-1
J: TRBJ1-2
size: .
CDR3: CSVDGDYGYTF
DNA: TGCAGCGTTGACGGGGACTATGGCTACACCTTC

D: .
V: TRBV3-1
J: TRBJ2-5
size: .
CDR3: CASSQVRGETQYF
DNA: TGTGCCAGCAGCCAAGTAAGAGGGGAGACCCAGTACTTC

D: .
V: TRBV5-4
J: TRBJ2-5
size: .
CDR3: CASSPSGRGVRETQYF
DNA: TGTGCCAGCAGCCCAAGTGGGAGAGGAGTTCGGGAGACCCAGTACTTC

D: .
V: TRBV29-1
J: TRBJ1-1
size: .
CDR3: CSVGALSQARENTEAFF
DNA: TGCAGCGTTGGGGCGCTGAGCCAAGCAAGGGAGAACACTGAAGCTTTCTTT

D: TRBD2
V: TRBV4-1
J: TRBJ2-7
size: .
CDR3: CASSQDEVLAGTTYEQYF
DNA: TGCGCCAGCAGCCAAGATGAAGTACTAGCGGGAACCACCTACGAGCAGTACTTC

D: TRBD2
V: TRBV9
J: TRBJ2-1
size: once
CDR3: CASSLIAGNNEQFF
DNA: TGTGCCAGCAGCTTAATAGCGGGAAACAATGAGCAGTTCTTC

D: TRBD1
V: TRBV6-5
J: TRBJ2-7
size: .
CDR3: CASSERTGGLEQYF
DNA: TGTGCCAGCAGCGAACGAACAGGGGGGCTCGAGCAGTACTTC

D: TRBD1
V: TRBV12-3/TRBV12-4
J: TRBJ2-4
size: .
CDR3: CASSLGQKNIQYF
DNA: TGTGCCAGCAGTTTGGGACAGAAAAACATTCAGTACTTC

D: TRBD1
V: TRBV29-1
J: TRBJ2-7
size: .
CDR3: CSVGDRAEQYF
DNA: TGCAGCGTAGGGGACAGGGCCGAGCAGTACTTC

D: TRBD2
V: TRBV3-1
J: TRBJ2-2
size: .
CDR3: CASSQDAHSGRAVNTGELFF
DNA: TGTGCCAGCAGCCAAGATGCGCATAGCGGGAGGGCCGTGAACACCGGGGAGCTGTTTTTT

D: TRBD2
V: TRBV15
J: TRBJ2-7
size: .
CDR3: CATSPLPSSGRGEQYF
DNA: TGTGCCACCAGCCCCCTCCCTTCTAGCGGGAGAGGTGAGCAGTACTTC

D: .
V: TRBV12-3/TRBV12-4
J: TRBJ2-3
size: .
CDR3: CASRESGSTDTQYF
DNA: TGTGCCAGCAGGGAGAGCGGGAGCACAGATACGCAGTATTTT

D: .
V: TRBV18
J: TRBJ1-2
size: .
CDR3: CASSPGDLYGYTF
DNA: TGTGCCAGCTCACCCGGGGACCTTTATGGCTACACCTTC

D: TRBD1
V: TRBV15
J: TRBJ2-7
size: .
CDR3: CATALPTGHYEQYF
DNA: TGTGCCACCGCCCTGCCGACAGGGCATTACGAGCAGTACTTC

D: .
V: TRBV11-2
J: TRBJ2-3
size: .
CDR3: CASSNPSTTDTQYF
DNA: TGTGCCAGCAGCAATCCCTCTACCACAGATACGCAGTATTTT

D: TRBD2
V: TRBV6-1
J: TRBJ2-1
size: once
CDR3: CASSKQLRVAGYNEQFF
DNA: TGTGCCAGCAGTAAACAGCTTAGGGTAGCGGGCTACAATGAGCAGTTCTTC

D: TRBD2
V: TRBV27
J: TRBJ2-7
size: .
CDR3: CASSSTSGSYEQYF
DNA: TGTGCCAGCAGTTCCACTAGCGGGAGCTACGAGCAGTACTTC

D: TRBD2
V: TRBV3-1
J: TRBJ2-7
size: .
CDR3: CASSHSGLASWEQYF
DNA: TGTGCCAGCAGCCACTCGGGACTAGCTTCTTGGGAGCAGTACTTC

D: TRBD2
V: TRBV3-1
J: TRBJ2-5
size: .
CDR3: CASSQGLAGSQETQYF
DNA: TGTGCCAGCAGCCAAGGACTAGCGGGATCTCAAGAGACCCAGTACTTC

D: .
V: TRBV2
J: TRBJ2-4
size: .
CDR3: CASHLEDIQYF
DNA: TGTGCCAGCCACTTAGAGGACATTCAGTACTTC

D: .
V: TRBV20-1
J: TRBJ1-2
size: once
CDR3: CSARDRGAWNYGYTF
DNA: TGCAGTGCTAGAGATCGGGGGGCTTGGAACTATGGCTACACCTTC

D: .
V: TRBV29-1
J: TRBJ2-7
size: .
CDR3: CSVAHLRTEAIFGEQYF
DNA: TGCAGCGTTGCACACCTCAGGACAGAGGCCATTTTTGGGGAGCAGTACTTC

D: .
V: TRBV20-1
J: TRBJ1-5
size: once
CDR3: CSAVKLGQPQHF
DNA: TGCAGTGCTGTCAAGCTCGGGCAGCCCCAGCATTTT

D: .
V: TRBV5-1
J: TRBJ2-5
size: .
CDR3: CASRRTGETQYF
DNA: TGCGCCAGCAGGAGGACCGGAGAGACCCAATACTTC

D: TRBD2
V: TRBV11-2
J: TRBJ2-7
size: .
CDR3: CASSSLAGTYEQYF
DNA: TGTGCCAGCAGCTCCTTAGCGGGAACCTACGAGCAGTACTTC

D: TRBD2
V: TRBV29-1
J: TRBJ2-1
size: .
CDR3: CSVVREIYNEQFF
DNA: TGCAGCGTAGTGCGGGAGATCTACAATGAGCAGTTCTTC

D: TRBD1
V: TRBV5-1
J: TRBJ2-7
size: .
CDR3: CASGPGTAVYEQYF
DNA: TGCGCCAGCGGGCCGGGGACAGCCGTCTACGAGCAGTACTTC

D: .
V: TRBV29-1
J: TRBJ1-2
size: .
CDR3: CSVLHSDGYTF
DNA: TGCAGCGTTTTACATTCAGATGGCTACACCTTC

D: TRBD1
V: TRBV29-1
J: TRBJ1-1
size: .
CDR3: CSGATGATEAFF
DNA: TGCAGCGGTGCCACAGGGGCCACTGAAGCTTTCTTT

D: .
V: TRBV12-5
J: TRBJ1-5
size: .
CDR3: CASGRSYSNQPQHF
DNA: TGTGCTAGTGGTAGAAGCTATAGCAATCAGCCCCAGCATTTT

D: TRBD2
V: TRBV4-2
J: TRBJ2-1
size: once
CDR3: CASSQEAGEYEQFF
DNA: TGTGCCAGCAGCCAAGAGGCGGGGGAGTATGAGCAGTTCTTC

D: .
V: TRBV30
J: TRBJ1-1
size: few
CDR3: CAWSPRTYRRNTEAFF
DNA: TGTGCCTGGAGCCCACGGACCTATAGGAGGAACACTGAAGCTTTCTTT

D: TRBD2
V: TRBV3-1
J: TRBJ2-7
size: .
CDR3: CASSQPSGRALHEQYF
DNA: TGTGCCAGCAGCCAGCCTAGCGGGAGGGCTCTCCACGAGCAGTACTTC

D: .
V: TRBV29-1
J: TRBJ1-1
size: few
CDR3: CSVESGNTEAFF
DNA: TGCAGCGTTGAATCCGGGAACACTGAAGCTTTCTTT

D: TRBD1
V: TRBV30
J: TRBJ2-4
size: .
CDR3: CAWSKDRNIQYF
DNA: TGTGCCTGGAGTAAGGACAGGAACATTCAGTACTTC

D: .
V: TRBV6-6
J: TRBJ2-1
size: .
CDR3: CASRLEGVANEQFF
DNA: TGTGCCAGCAGGCTAGAGGGAGTGGCGAATGAGCAGTTCTTC

D: .
V: TRBV24-1
J: TRBJ2-4
size: .
CDR3: CATSDAQGGAKNIQYF
DNA: TGTGCCACCAGTGACGCTCAAGGGGGGGCCAAAAACATTCAGTACTTC

D: TRBD1
V: TRBV6-6
J: TRBJ2-7
size: .
CDR3: CASSYSKDRGYEQYF
DNA: TGTGCCAGCAGTTACTCGAAGGACAGGGGGTACGAGCAGTACTTC

D: TRBD2
V: TRBV29-1
J: TRBJ2-7
size: .
CDR3: CSVRGTSGRNEQYF
DNA: TGCAGCGTTCGAGGGACTAGCGGGAGGAACGAGCAGTACTTC

D: .
V: TRBV20-1
J: TRBJ2-6
size: .
CDR3: CSALESGRRLSGANVLTF
DNA: TGCAGTGCTCTAGAGTCGGGACGAAGACTCTCTGGGGCCAACGTCCTGACTTTC

D: .
V: TRBV9
J: TRBJ2-4
size: .
CDR3: CASSPPTNTKNIQYF
DNA: TGTGCCAGCAGCCCCCCCACGAATACCAAAAACATTCAGTACTTC

D: .
V: TRBV20-1
J: TRBJ2-1
size: .
CDR3: CSAQRTEQFF
DNA: TGCAGTGCTCAGCGTACTGAGCAGTTCTTC

D: .
V: TRBV16
J: TRBJ2-1
size: once
CDR3: CASSQSGIFEQFF
DNA: TGTGCCAGCAGCCAATCGGGGATTTTTGAGCAGTTCTTC

D: TRBD2
V: TRBV20-1
J: TRBJ2-4
size: .
CDR3: CSAQKGLADNIQYF
DNA: TGCAGTGCCCAGAAGGGACTAGCGGATAACATTCAGTACTTC

D: .
V: TRBV21-1
J: TRBJ2-5
size: .
CDR3: CASSSRLAGGRETQYF
DNA: TGTGCCAGCAGCTCAAGACTAGCGGGGGGGAGGGAGACCCAGTACTTC

D: .
V: TRBV30
J: TRBJ1-1
size: .
CDR3: CAWRVRTEAFF
DNA: TGTGCCTGGAGAGTCCGTACCGAAGCTTTCTTT